What follows are 7 T cell receptor beta chains derived from one specimen sequenced in a study of technical replicates of blood from a few donors (dated by TCRdb to about 2017). Libraries were built with the immunoSEQ multiplex PCR assay. TCRdb mirrors the immuneACCESS table, restricted to in-frame sequences. Some clones are absent from its copies; in checked studies, under half trace to an unresolved V gene, and the reason for the others is unknown. The sample profile shows about 88,000 clones; 85% to 95% of them were found once. Together, the top ten hold approximately 0.3% of the sample. The sample taken for sequencing was T cells isolated from PBMCs. The receptors here all came from a human donor in good health.

J is TRBJ1-5 and V is TRBV4-1; unclear D gene. CDR3 length: 16 amino acids. Germline V CDR1 and CDR2: MGHRA, YSYEKL. V was clipped by 2 bases and J by 2 bases, with 13 bases between them. The CDR3 DNA sequence: TGCGCCAGCAGCCAACCCACCGGCGGGCGCAATCAGCCCCAGCATTTT. The encoded protein is CASSQPTGGRNQPQHF.

J is TRBJ2-2 and V is TRBV7-7; the match to TRBD2 covers 12 bases. J lost 4 bases, V lost 5 bases, and 2 bases had no gene match. Germline V gives CDR1 SSHAT, CDR2 FNYEAQ (reference sequence). This CDR3 has 15 amino acids. Written as DNA, the CDR3 is TGTGCCAGCAGCCCGACTAGCGGGAGCACCGGGGAGCTGTTTTTT. Amino acids: CASSPTSGSTGELFF. Filled out from reference TRBV7-7 and TRBJ2-2, the complete variable domain reads GAGVSQSPRYKVTKRGQDVTLRCDPISSHATLYWYQQALGQGPEFLTYFNYEAQPDKSGLPSDRFSAERPEGSISTLTIQRTEQRDSAMYRCASSPTSGSTGELFFGEGSRLTVL.

The V gene is TRBV2, the J gene TRBJ1-1, with D possibly being TRBD1 (5 bases). Germline assignment: CDR1 SNHLY and CDR2 FYNNEI. Trimming removed 6 bases from V and 4 bases from J, with 21 bases in between. This CDR3 spans 16 amino acids. The CDR3 DNA sequence: TGTGCCAGCAGCATCACGGGGGTGTTAGGAATCACTGAAGCTTTCTTT. This gives the protein CASSITGVLGITEAFF. Full variable domain (remainder filled in from reference TRBV2 and TRBJ1-1): EPEVTQTPSHQVTQMGQEVILRCVPISNHLYFYWYRQILGQKVEFLVSFYNNEISEKSEIFDDQFSVERPDGSNFTLKIRSTKLEDSAMYFCASSITGVLGITEAFFGQGTRLTVV.

The chain couples TRBV5-1 to TRBJ2-5, with 8 bases lining up with TRBD2. Germline CDR1 is SGHRS and CDR2 is YFSETQ. V was pared by 4 bases and J by 4 bases, with 6 bases of the junction left unmatched. This CDR3 region has 14 residues. The CDR3 DNA reads as TGCGCCAGCAGCCGGGGGGGTAGCACAGAGACCCAGTACTTC. It yields the protein CASSRGGSTETQYF.

The V and J genes are TRBV6-1 and TRBJ1-5; no firm D call. The V end lost 2 bases, the J end lost 5 bases, and 7 bases lay between the germline ends. Germline CDR1 is MNHNS and CDR2 is SASEGT. The CDR3 contains 13 residues. The CDR3 loop reads CASSELGDQPQHF. CDR3 nucleotides: TGTGCCAGCAGTGAACTGGGAGATCAGCCCCAGCATTTT.

This clone appeared a single time. The chain uses TRBV11-2 and TRBJ2-1, with 7 bases that match TRBD2. There are 14 residues in the CDR3. The V segment lost 11 bases and the J segment 2 bases; nucleotides outside the gene matches: 9. Germline V gene sequence: CDR1 SGHAT, CDR2 FQNNGV. The DNA for the CDR3 is TGTGCCTCGGGGAGGGCCGGGGCCTACAATGAGCAGTTCTTC. This encodes CASGRAGAYNEQFF.

The CDR3 protein is CASSLRRQETQYF. The CDR3 DNA reads as TGTGCCAGCAGTTTGCGGAGGCAAGAGACCCAGTACTTC. The V call is TRBV28, the J call TRBJ2-5; D is possibly TRBD2 (5 bases). Per the germline V gene, CDR1 is MDHEN and CDR2 is SYDVKM. V was pared by 3 bases and J by 2 bases, with 7 bases between. CDR3 length: 13 residues.